This T cell receptor (beta chain) was sequenced for a study of T cells in tuberculosis. TCRdb's copy holds only in-frame clones and misses some; the assay was immunoSEQ multiplex PCR. The sample includes 30,000 to 35,000 clones, nearly 90% of them seen just once. V lost 5 bases, J lost 1 base, and 5 bases stayed unmatched. The germline CDR1 and CDR2 sequences are SGHAT and FQNNGV. The CDR3 has 15 residues. Noted time point: new active TB diagnosis, blood taken before or within 7 days of starting treatment. Each donor contributed 100,000 or so T cells on average, unsorted. On this clone itself: Its antigen is not identified.

Points from the study as a whole: Active tuberculosis cases were adults; controls were adolescents.

V usage is TRBV11-2 and J usage is TRBJ2-7, with 10 bases fitting TRBD2. The sample here was PBMCs, taken at tuberculosis diagnosis. The TCR sequence derives from an adult with tuberculosis. The CDR3 DNA reads as TGTGCCAGCAGCCCTAGCGGGGGCCTTTCCTACGAGCAGTACTTC. Translation gives CASSPSGGLSYEQYF.